Given below is one TCR beta chain in context. CDR1 GTSNPN and CDR2 SVGIG come from the germline V gene (reference sequence). The CDR3 is 13 residues long. V was pared by 3 bases and J by 0 bases, with 1 base of the junction left unmatched. The sample comes from a study of CD8+ T cells in alopecia areata. Study-level information: Treatment comprised oral tofacitinib, 5 to 10 mg twice daily, in treated patients. Tofacitinib was given for 6 to 18 months, then stopped for 6 months.

Extraction and reverse transcription of RNA yielded cDNA as the sequencing template. Clones were sequenced by immunoSEQ multiplex PCR, and TCRdb holds only the in-frame ones, with some missing. Altogether over 85,000 clones are present, less than 50% being singletons, with the ten largest covering around 1.4%. The TCR sequence derives from a human donor with alopecia areata. The material sequenced was CD4+ T cells sorted from blood. The rearrangement links TRBV30 to TRBJ1-2, with 7 bases lining up with TRBD1. The CDR3, as DNA: TGTGCCTGGAGGCAGGGGGCTAACTATGGCTACACCTTC. This codes for CAWRQGANYGYTF.